A single sample is the source of the 12 T cell receptor beta chains below, sequenced in a study of technical replicates of blood from four donors (dated by TCRdb to about 2017). The protocol used for the library was the immunoSEQ multiplex PCR assay. TCRdb obtained this table from immuneACCESS and retained in-frame rearrangements with V and J assigned. These tables miss some clones; where compared with another copy, unresolved V genes account for less than half of the shortfall, and the remainder is unexplained. The sample has roughly 65,000 clones on record, 88% of them singletons. The ten largest clonotypes hold around 4.6% of the sample. Sequenced: PBMCs. These TCRs come from a human donor in good health. Some clones in this sample may be carry-over from other donors' samples.

V gene TRBV7-6 combines with J gene TRBJ2-7, with D possibly TRBD1 on 6 matching bases. CDR3 length equals 14 residues. Per the germline V gene, CDR1 is SGHVS and CDR2 is FNYEAQ. The V gene lost 11 bases and the J gene lost 2 bases, with 19 bases spanning the gap. Written as DNA, the CDR3 is TGTGCCCAGACCCGTGGGACACATACCTACGAGCAGTACTTC. Its protein is CAQTRGTHTYEQYF. The full variable domain, its missing parts supplied by reference TRBV7-6 and TRBJ2-7, is GAGVSQSPRYKVTKRGQDVALRCDPISGHVSLYWYRQALGQGPEFLTYFNYEAQQDKSGLPNDRFSAERPEGSISTLTIQRTEQRDSAMYRCAQTRGTHTYEQYFGPGTRLTVT.

This clone was counted only a few times. The chain combines TRBV18 with TRBJ1-4; D is unclear. Between the trimmed V and J ends, which lost 0 bases and 7 bases, there was a span of 12 bases. Germline assignment: CDR1 KGHSH and CDR2 LQKENI. The CDR3 contains 15 residues. CDR3 in amino acids: CASSPPEGEGEKLFF. CDR3 sequence (DNA): TGTGCCAGCTCACCACCGGAGGGCGAGGGTGAAAAACTGTTTTTT.

This clone was found a few times. This chain joins TRBV6-1 and TRBJ1-2; 9 bases align to TRBD1. After removal of 4 bases from V and 5 bases from J, the junction contained 11 bases not matched to a gene. This CDR3 spans 16 amino acids. The germline V gene has CDR1 MNHNS and CDR2 SASEGT. CDR3 sequence: CASSARTGAGGYGYTF. CDR3 coding DNA: TGTGCCAGCAGTGCCAGGACAGGGGCCGGGGGTTATGGCTACACCTTC.

The chain couples TRBV5-6 to TRBJ2-7; 8 positions match TRBD2. The trim removed 1 base at V and 2 bases at J, leaving 2 bases unmatched. The germline CDR1 and CDR2 sequences are SGHDT and YYEEEE. This CDR3 has 14 residues. This CDR3 reads CASSLTSGTYEQYF. CDR3 bases: TGTGCCAGCAGCTTGACTAGCGGAACCTACGAGCAGTACTTC.

The gene calls are TRBV7-2 and TRBJ2-3, with D perhaps matching TRBD1 (5 bases). Germline V gives CDR1 SGHTA, CDR2 FQGNSA. This CDR3 is built from 17 residues. V lost 5 bases and J lost 2, with 20 bases in between. The DNA for the CDR3 is TGTGCCAGCAGCCGTCTCCCGGTGACAGTGCCCACAGATACGCAGTATTTT. Residues: CASSRLPVTVPTDTQYF.

V is TRBV4-2 and J is TRBJ2-1; TRBD2 agrees at 13 bases. V was pared by 4 bases and J by 4 bases, with 4 bases of the junction left unmatched. The CDR3 covers 16 residues. Germline V gives CDR1 LGHNA, CDR2 YNFKEQ. CDR3 nucleotides: TGTGCCAGCAGCCCGGGACTAGCGGGGAGGTACAATGAGCAGTTCTTC. This encodes CASSPGLAGRYNEQFF.

The rearrangement links TRBV13 to TRBJ1-1; D remains ambiguous. V dropped 5 bases and J dropped 1 base, with 8 bases sitting between them. This CDR3 comprises 13 residues. Germline V gives CDR1 PRHDT, CDR2 FYEKMQ (reference sequence). CDR3 protein: CASSMRPNTEAFF. The CDR3 DNA sequence: TGTGCCAGCAGCATGAGGCCGAACACTGAAGCTTTCTTT. Looking up the rest from reference TRBV13 and TRBJ1-1 gives the full variable domain: AAGVIQSPRHLIKEKRETATLKCYPIPRHDTVYWYQQGPGQDPQFLISFYEKMQSDKGSIPDRFSAQQFSDYHSELNMSSLELGDSALYFCASSMRPNTEAFFGQGTRLTVV.

This clone was detected only once. V gene TRBV4-1 combines with J gene TRBJ2-3; TRBD2 matches at 7 bases. The CDR3 loop spans 18 amino acids. The V segment lost 3 bases and the J segment 3 bases; nucleotides outside the gene matches: 15. Per the germline V gene, CDR1 is MGHRA and CDR2 is YSYEKL. CDR3 residues: CASSHPRGEGRGTDTQYF. The CDR3 DNA reads TGCGCCAGCAGCCATCCCCGGGGGGAGGGGAGAGGGACAGATACGCAGTATTTT.

The gene calls are TRBV18 and TRBJ1-1; D gene uncertain. The CDR3 runs 14 residues. Per the germline V gene, CDR1 is KGHSH and CDR2 is LQKENI. Trimming took 0 bases from V and 6 from J, leaving 11 bases between them. The CDR3 loop is CASSPPGSRAEAFF. CDR3 in DNA: TGTGCCAGCTCACCACCAGGGTCGAGGGCTGAAGCTTTCTTT.

The chain combines TRBV6-4 with TRBJ1-2; TRBD1 agrees at 9 bases. CDR3 length: 13 residues. Germline CDR1 is MRHNA and CDR2 is SNTAGT. Trimming took 6 bases from V and 4 from J; bases not matched to a gene: 3. CDR3 amino acids: CASRGQGAYGYTF. CDR3 DNA: TGTGCCAGCAGGGGACAGGGAGCCTATGGCTACACCTTC.

The chain couples TRBV15 to TRBJ2-7; maybe TRBD1 (5 bases). This CDR3 spans 14 amino acids. V gave up 0 bases and J gave up 5 bases, with 11 bases separating them. The germline V gene has CDR1 LNHNV and CDR2 YYDKDF (reference sequence). This CDR3 reads CATSRDRGRNEQYF. CDR3 coding DNA: TGTGCCACCAGCAGAGATAGGGGAAGGAACGAGCAGTACTTC.

The genes are TRBV7-6 and TRBJ2-3; D might be TRBD2 (7 bases). The CDR3 is made up of 18 amino acids. Trimming took off 4 bases at V and 2 bases at J, with 22 bases between the two ends. Germline V CDR1 and CDR2: SGHVS, FNYEAQ. DNA for the CDR3: TGTGCCAGCAGCTCCCCCCCCGGGGGAGGGGGGTTCACAGATACGCAGTATTTT. The encoded protein is CASSSPPGGGGFTDTQYF.